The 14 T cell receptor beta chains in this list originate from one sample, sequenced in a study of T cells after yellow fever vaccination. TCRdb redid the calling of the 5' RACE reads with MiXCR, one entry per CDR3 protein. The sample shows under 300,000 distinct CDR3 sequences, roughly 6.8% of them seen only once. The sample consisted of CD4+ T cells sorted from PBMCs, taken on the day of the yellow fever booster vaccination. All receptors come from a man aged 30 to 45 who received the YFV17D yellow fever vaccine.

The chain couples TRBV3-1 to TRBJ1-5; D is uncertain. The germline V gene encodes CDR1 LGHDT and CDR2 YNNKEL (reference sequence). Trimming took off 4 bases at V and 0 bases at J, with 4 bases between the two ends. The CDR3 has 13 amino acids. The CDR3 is CASSPSSNQPQHF. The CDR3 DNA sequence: TGTGCCAGCAGCCCCTCTAGCAATCAGCCCCAGCATTTT.

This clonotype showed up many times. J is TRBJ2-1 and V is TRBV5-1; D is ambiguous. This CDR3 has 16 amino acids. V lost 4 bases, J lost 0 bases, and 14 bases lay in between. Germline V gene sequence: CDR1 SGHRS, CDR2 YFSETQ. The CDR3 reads CASSLGTTYSYNEQFF. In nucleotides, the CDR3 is TGCGCCAGCAGCCTCGGAACAACTTACTCCTACAATGAGCAGTTCTTC. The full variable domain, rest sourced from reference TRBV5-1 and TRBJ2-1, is KAGVTQTPRYLIKTRGQQVTLSCSPISGHRSVSWYQQTPGQGLQFLFEYFSETQRNKGNFPGRFSGRQFSNSRSEMNVSTLELGDSALYLCASSLGTTYSYNEQFFGPGTRLTVL.

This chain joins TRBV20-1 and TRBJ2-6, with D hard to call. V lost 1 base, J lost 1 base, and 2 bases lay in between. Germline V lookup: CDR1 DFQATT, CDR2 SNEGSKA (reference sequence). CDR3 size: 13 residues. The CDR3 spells CSARGSGANVLTF. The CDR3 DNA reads TGCAGTGCTAGAGGGTCTGGGGCCAACGTCCTGACTTTC.

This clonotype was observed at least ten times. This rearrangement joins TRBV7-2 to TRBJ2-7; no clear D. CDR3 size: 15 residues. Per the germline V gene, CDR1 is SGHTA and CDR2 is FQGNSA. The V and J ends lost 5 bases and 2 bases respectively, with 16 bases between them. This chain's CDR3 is CASSRSEARAYEQYF. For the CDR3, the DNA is TGTGCCAGCAGCCGAAGCGAGGCAAGGGCCTACGAGCAGTACTTC.

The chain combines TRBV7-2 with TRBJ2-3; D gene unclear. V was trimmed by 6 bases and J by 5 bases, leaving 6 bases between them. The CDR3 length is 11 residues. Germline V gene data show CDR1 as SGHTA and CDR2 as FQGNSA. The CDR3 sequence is CASRRGDTQYF. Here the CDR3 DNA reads TGTGCCAGCAGGAGAGGAGATACGCAGTATTTT.

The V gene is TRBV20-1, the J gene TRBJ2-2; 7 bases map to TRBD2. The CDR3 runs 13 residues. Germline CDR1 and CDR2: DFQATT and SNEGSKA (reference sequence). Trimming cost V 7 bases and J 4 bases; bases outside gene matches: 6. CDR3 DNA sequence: TGCAGTGGAACTAGCGTCGGCACCGGGGAGCTGTTTTTT. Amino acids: CSGTSVGTGELFF.

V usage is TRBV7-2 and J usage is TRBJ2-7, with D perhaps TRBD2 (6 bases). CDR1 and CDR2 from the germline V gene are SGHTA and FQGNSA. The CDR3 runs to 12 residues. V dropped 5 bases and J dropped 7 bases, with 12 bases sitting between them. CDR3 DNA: TGTGCCAGCAGCCCTCAACGGGGGGAGCAGTACTTC. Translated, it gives CASSPQRGEQYF.

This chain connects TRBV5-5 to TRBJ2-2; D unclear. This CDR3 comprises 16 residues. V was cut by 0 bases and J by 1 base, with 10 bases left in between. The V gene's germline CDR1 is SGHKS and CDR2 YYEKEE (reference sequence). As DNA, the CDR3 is TGTGCCAGCAGCTTGGAGGACGCACAGAACACCGGGGAGCTGTTTTTT. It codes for CASSLEDAQNTGELFF.

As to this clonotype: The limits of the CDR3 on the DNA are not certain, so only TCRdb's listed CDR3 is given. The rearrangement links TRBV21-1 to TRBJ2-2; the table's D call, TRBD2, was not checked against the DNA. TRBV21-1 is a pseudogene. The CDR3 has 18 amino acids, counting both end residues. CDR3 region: CASSKSGVAGGNTGELFF.

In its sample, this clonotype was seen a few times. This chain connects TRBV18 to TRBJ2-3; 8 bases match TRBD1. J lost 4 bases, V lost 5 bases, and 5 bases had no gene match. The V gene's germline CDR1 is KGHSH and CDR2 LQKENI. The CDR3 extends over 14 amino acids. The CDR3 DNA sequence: TGTGCCAGCTCAACGGACAGGGACTCAGATACGCAGTATTTT. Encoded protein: CASSTDRDSDTQYF.

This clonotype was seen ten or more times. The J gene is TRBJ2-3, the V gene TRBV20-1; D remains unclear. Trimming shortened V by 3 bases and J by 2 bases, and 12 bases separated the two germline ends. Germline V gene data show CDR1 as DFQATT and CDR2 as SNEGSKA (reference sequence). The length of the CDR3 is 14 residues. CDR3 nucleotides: TGCAGTGCTAGGAAGCCCCTCTCCACAGATACGCAGTATTTT. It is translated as CSARKPLSTDTQYF.

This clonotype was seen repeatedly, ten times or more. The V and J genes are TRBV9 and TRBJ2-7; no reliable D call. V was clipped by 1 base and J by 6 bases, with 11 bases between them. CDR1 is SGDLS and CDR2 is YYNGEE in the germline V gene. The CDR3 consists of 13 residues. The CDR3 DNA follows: TGTGCCAGCAGCGTATCGGCGTCGGGCGAGCAGTACTTC. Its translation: CASSVSASGEQYF.

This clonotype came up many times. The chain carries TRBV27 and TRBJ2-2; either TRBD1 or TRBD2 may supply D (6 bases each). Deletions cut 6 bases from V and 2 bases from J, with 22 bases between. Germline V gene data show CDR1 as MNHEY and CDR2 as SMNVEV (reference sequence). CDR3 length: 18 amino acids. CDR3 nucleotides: TGTGCCAGCAGCCCCCGTCTTAGGGGGGCTCTAAACACCGGGGAGCTGTTTTTT. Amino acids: CASSPRLRGALNTGELFF.

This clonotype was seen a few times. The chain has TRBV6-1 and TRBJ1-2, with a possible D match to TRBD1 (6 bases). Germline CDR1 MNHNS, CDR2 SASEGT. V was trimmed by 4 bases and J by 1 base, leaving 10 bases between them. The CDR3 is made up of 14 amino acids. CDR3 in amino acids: CASSGRGGNYGYTF. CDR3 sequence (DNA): TGTGCCAGCAGTGGCAGGGGTGGTAACTATGGCTACACCTTC.